The 20 T cell receptor beta chains given below trace back to one sample, sequenced in a study of cytomegalovirus exposure and HLA in healthy donors. With 60 Vbeta and 13 Jbeta primers, the PCR was carried out. TCRdb's copy holds only in-frame clones and misses some; the assay was immunoSEQ multiplex PCR. There are approximately 190,000 clones in the sample; roughly 68% occur only once, and about 3% lies in the top ten. Sequences were obtained from PBMCs. The receptor source for this set is a man aged 40-55 years in good health and CMV-seropositive.

This chain uses TRBV5-1 with TRBJ2-5, with 9 positions matching TRBD1. The CDR3 is 16 residues long. CDR1 and CDR2 from the germline V gene are SGHRS and YFSETQ. V shed 4 bases, J shed 1 base, and the junction held 8 bases outside the gene matches. This CDR3 is CASSLPRDRAQETQYF. The CDR3 DNA sequence: TGCGCCAGCAGCCTACCCCGGGACAGGGCCCAAGAGACCCAGTACTTC.

The chain employs TRBV6-1 and TRBJ1-6; 10 nucleotides align to TRBD1. Germline V gives CDR1 MNHNS, CDR2 SASEGT. This CDR3 spans 15 amino acids. The V segment lost 2 bases and the J segment 9 bases; nucleotides outside the gene matches: 4. The CDR3, as DNA: TGTGCCAGCAGTGAACTGGACAGGGGGGGTTCACCCCTCCACTTT. Protein product: CASSELDRGGSPLHF.

The CDR3 is CATSREALVGNEQFF. Here the CDR3 DNA reads TGTGCCACCTCGAGGGAGGCGCTAGTTGGCAATGAGCAGTTCTTC. The chain uses TRBV28 and TRBJ2-1; a weak D match, TRBD2 (6 bases). CDR3 length equals 15 residues. With 10 bases removed from V and 6 bases from J, the gap between germline ends came to 22 bases. Germline V gene sequence: CDR1 MDHEN, CDR2 SYDVKM.

This clone occurred once. The genes are TRBV5-1 and TRBJ1-6; TRBD1 might be the D (5 bases). V lost 1 base to trimming and J lost 9 bases, with 14 bases between them. The CDR3 has 15 amino acids. The germline V gene encodes CDR1 SGHRS and CDR2 YFSETQ. CDR3 in amino acids: CASSLSRNGGSPLHF. The CDR3 DNA reads TGCGCCAGCAGCTTGTCCCGGAACGGGGGTTCACCCCTCCACTTT.

This rearrangement joins TRBV7-2 to TRBJ2-3, with D unclear. The CDR3 is 14 amino acids. V was trimmed by 6 bases and J by 0 bases, leaving 10 bases between them. Germline values: CDR1 SGHTA, CDR2 FQGNSA. Here the CDR3 reads CASSSLGSTDTQYF. The CDR3 DNA follows: TGTGCCAGCAGTTCGCTGGGCAGCACAGATACGCAGTATTTT. Full variable domain (rest looked up from reference TRBV7-2 and TRBJ2-3): GAGVSQSPSNKVTEKGKDVELRCDPISGHTALYWYRQSLGQGLEFLIYFQGNSAPDKSGLPSDRFSAERTGGSVSTLTIQRTQQEDSAVYLCASSSLGSTDTQYFGPGTRLTVL.

This chain joins TRBV2 and TRBJ1-6; 9 bases are a match to TRBD1. The germline gives CDR1 SNHLY, CDR2 FYNNEI. The CDR3 spans 14 residues. Unmatched junction bases numbered 4, after V lost 7 bases and J lost 6 bases. The CDR3 DNA reads as TGTGCCAGCAAGGAGGACAGGGGTAATTCACCCCTCCACTTT. This codes for CASKEDRGNSPLHF.

This chain uses TRBV19 with TRBJ1-6; tentative D call: TRBD1 (5 bases). This CDR3 region has 18 residues. Trimming pared 3 bases from V and 5 bases from J, leaving 20 bases between. The V gene's germline CDR1 is LNHDA and CDR2 SQIVND (reference sequence). The CDR3 is CASSIGRVAHGNNSPLHF. CDR3 nucleotide sequence: TGTGCCAGTAGTATTGGCAGGGTCGCCCATGGGAATAATTCACCCCTCCACTTT. The full variable domain, its missing parts supplied by reference TRBV19 and TRBJ1-6, is DGGITQSPKYLFRKEGQNVTLSCEQNLNHDAMYWYRQDPGQGLRLIYYSQIVNDFQKGDIAEGYSVSREKKESFPLTVTSAQKNPTAFYLCASSIGRVAHGNNSPLHFGNGTRLTVT.

The rearrangement links TRBV9 to TRBJ2-3; TRBD2 matches 11 bases. Germline values: CDR1 SGDLS, CDR2 YYNGEE. The CDR3 is made up of 16 amino acids. Trimming at V came to 4 bases and at J to 6 bases, leaving 10 bases not matched to a gene. In DNA, the CDR3 is TGTGCCAGCAGCCTCTTTAGCGGGGGGGCACTGGATACGCAGTATTTT. Residues: CASSLFSGGALDTQYF.

This chain joins TRBV7-9 and TRBJ1-3, with D maybe TRBD1 (6 bases). Trimming cost V 4 bases and J 3 bases, with 19 bases left between them. Germline V gives CDR1 SEHNR, CDR2 FQNEAQ (reference sequence). The CDR3 loop spans 17 amino acids. The CDR3 sequence is CASSSRPKQGIGNTIYF. The CDR3, as DNA: TGTGCCAGCAGCTCAAGGCCCAAACAGGGCATTGGAAACACCATATATTTT.

In its sample, this clone was seen a few times. The V gene is TRBV13, the J gene TRBJ1-6, with D unresolved. V was shortened by 0 bases and J by 2 bases, with 5 bases between the two germline ends. Germline V lookup: CDR1 PRHDT, CDR2 FYEKMQ (reference sequence). The CDR3 runs 15 residues. CDR3 sequence (DNA): TGTGCCAGCAGCTTAGGGGGCCCCTATAATTCACCCCTCCACTTT. It codes for CASSLGGPYNSPLHF.

The chain combines TRBV5-8 with TRBJ2-7; possibly TRBD1 for D (6 bases). V was pared by 3 bases and J by 6 bases, with 19 bases between. CDR1 and CDR2 (germline): SGHTS, YDEGEE. The CDR3 sequence is 15 residues long. The CDR3 loop reads CASSSRGPGQIEQYF. The DNA of the CDR3 is TGTGCCAGCAGCTCTAGAGGGCCCGGACAGATCGAGCAGTACTTC.

The CDR3 sequence is CASSLDRAAQYF. CDR3 sequence (DNA): TGTGCCAGCAGCTTGGACAGGGCGGCGCAGTACTTC. V is TRBV5-6 and J is TRBJ2-7; D is possibly TRBD1 (6 bases). Germline CDR1 and CDR2: SGHDT and YYEEEE. Trimming pared 0 bases from V and 9 bases from J, leaving 10 bases between. The CDR3 consists of 12 residues.

The rearrangement links TRBV27 to TRBJ2-5; D is unresolved. Judging by the DNA end, TRBJ2-7 fits better; the J call may be wrong. CDR3 length equals 15 residues. Germline V gene lookup returns CDR1 MNHEY and CDR2 SMNVEV (reference sequence). The CDR3 loop is CASSLKSGLTYEQYF. The CDR3 DNA is TGTGCCAGCAGTCTGAAATCAGGCCTCACCTACGAGCAGTACTTC.

This chain links TRBV7-2 with TRBJ2-1; 8 bases match TRBD1. Losses at the gene ends were 5 bases for V and 8 bases for J; bases not matched to a gene: 5. The CDR3 loop spans 13 amino acids. From germline, CDR1 is SGHTA and CDR2 FQGNSA. CDR3 DNA: TGTGCCAGCAGCCGACAGGGGATCGATGAGCAGTTCTTC. This translates into CASSRQGIDEQFF.

The rearrangement links TRBV4-1 to TRBJ1-1, with 8 bases fitting TRBD1. Trimming took 5 bases from V and 4 from J; bases not matched to a gene: 9. Germline CDR1 is MGHRA and CDR2 is YSYEKL. The CDR3 length is 15 residues. The CDR3: CASSFSTGDGTEAFF. CDR3 DNA sequence: TGCGCCAGCAGCTTTTCGACAGGGGATGGCACTGAAGCTTTCTTT.

This clone was found a few times. CDR3 nucleotides: TGCGCCAGCAGCCGAGGAGGACTAGCGGGGTTAAGTGAGCAGTTCTTC. Its translation is CASSRGGLAGLSEQFF. The gene calls are TRBV4-1 and TRBJ2-1; 12 bases agree with TRBD2. From germline, CDR1 is MGHRA and CDR2 YSYEKL. The junction had 10 bases not matched to a gene; V was cut back by 4 bases and J by 9 bases. CDR3 length: 16 residues.

The rearrangement uses TRBV11-2 and TRBJ2-3; 9 bases line up with TRBD2. Unmatched junction bases numbered 5, after V lost 3 bases and J lost 1 base. Germline values: CDR1 SGHAT, CDR2 FQNNGV. The CDR3 length is 16 residues. The DNA of the CDR3 is TGTGCCAGCAGCTTCCTAGCGGGGCTCCGCACAGATACGCAGTATTTT. Translated, it gives CASSFLAGLRTDTQYF.

The chain joins TRBV6-1 to TRBJ1-3, with D possibly being TRBD1 (5 bases). Trimming took 0 bases from V and 3 from J, leaving 12 bases between them. Germline values: CDR1 MNHNS, CDR2 SASEGT. The CDR3 has 16 amino acids. The CDR3 loop reads CASSEAGTLGGNTIYF. The CDR3, as DNA: TGTGCCAGCAGTGAAGCGGGGACTCTAGGTGGAAACACCATATATTTT.

This sequence joins TRBV4-1 and TRBJ2-5; 9 nucleotides align to TRBD2. The CDR3 is 15 amino acids. J lost 4 bases, V lost 0 bases, and 3 bases had no gene match. The germline gives CDR1 MGHRA, CDR2 YSYEKL. The DNA for the CDR3 is TGCGCCAGCAGCCAAGAGGGACTAGCAAGAGAGACCCAGTACTTC. Translating gives CASSQEGLARETQYF.

This clone was observed a few times. V is TRBV25-1 and J is TRBJ2-2, with TRBD1 as a possible D gene (6 bases). CDR1 and CDR2 from the germline V gene are MGHDK and SYGVNS. Trimming stripped 4 bases from V and 2 bases from J, with 11 bases between. CDR3 length equals 15 residues. CDR3 coding DNA: TGTGCCAGCAGTGTGGACAGAACAAACACCGGGGAGCTGTTTTTT. Its translation is CASSVDRTNTGELFF.